The 26 T cell receptor beta chains in this list originate from one sample, sequenced in a study of blood T cell repertoires in COVID-19. Clones were read by immunoSEQ multiplex PCR, and TCRdb kept only the in-frame ones, dropping some. The sample shows 70,000 to 75,000 clones, roughly 85% of them seen only once. Sequenced input: peripheral blood. All receptors derive from a human donor in a cohort sampled during active COVID-19.

The rearrangement links TRBV5-1 to TRBJ2-1; 10 bases match TRBD2. V shed 2 bases and J 4 bases; nucleotides not matched to a gene: 6. Looked up from germline, CDR1 is SGHRS and CDR2 is YFSETQ. This CDR3 is 16 amino acids long. The CDR3 nucleotides read TGCGCCAGCAGCTTACTTCCTAGCGGGGGATACAATGAGCAGTTCTTC. This translates into CASSLLPSGGYNEQFF.

This clone was detected only once. V gene TRBV18 combines with J gene TRBJ2-2, with TRBD2 identical over 14 bases. J lost 5 bases, V lost 0 bases, and 11 bases had no gene match. The CDR3 covers 20 residues. The V gene's germline CDR1 is KGHSH and CDR2 LQKENI. CDR3 bases: TGTGCCAGCTCACCACCCCCCTCAGGGACTAGCGGGAGAGTTACCGGGGAGCTGTTTTTT. Protein sequence: CASSPPPSGTSGRVTGELFF.

This clone was recorded only once. The chain has TRBV2 and TRBJ1-3, with D perhaps matching TRBD1 (5 bases). Germline V gene lookup returns CDR1 SNHLY and CDR2 FYNNEI. V was clipped by 8 bases and J by 0 bases, with 11 bases between them. The CDR3 runs to 14 residues. The CDR3 loop is CASGEQASGNTIYF. CDR3 DNA sequence: TGTGCCAGCGGGGAACAGGCCTCTGGAAACACCATATATTTT.

The rearrangement joins TRBV19 to TRBJ2-2; 7 bases agree with TRBD2. The germline V gene encodes CDR1 LNHDA and CDR2 SQIVND (reference sequence). The trim removed 8 bases at V and 0 bases at J, leaving 6 bases unmatched. The CDR3 contains 15 residues. CDR3 protein: CASGRGLTNTGELFF. The DNA of the CDR3 is TGTGCCAGTGGACGGGGACTAACGAACACCGGGGAGCTGTTTTTT.

This chain links TRBV29-1 with TRBJ1-4; D is undetermined. The V and J ends lost 7 bases and 4 bases respectively, with 13 bases between them. Germline V gene data show CDR1 as SQVTM and CDR2 as ANQGSEA. The CDR3 runs 13 residues. This chain's CDR3 is CSGYGQLNEKLFF. The CDR3 DNA sequence: TGCAGCGGATATGGGCAGCTTAATGAAAAACTGTTTTTT. Combining the CDR3 with reference TRBV29-1 and TRBJ1-4 gives the whole variable domain SAVISQKPSRDICQRGTSLTIQCQVDSQVTMMFWYRQQPGQSLTLIATANQGSEATYESGFVIDKFPISRPNLTFSTLTVSNMSPEDSSIYLCSGYGQLNEKLFFGSGTQLSVL.

This sequence joins TRBV5-6 and TRBJ2-3; TRBD2 aligns across 11 bases. Germline CDR1 reads SGHDT; CDR2 reads YYEEEE. The CDR3 is 16 residues long. Trimming cost V 4 bases and J 2 bases; bases outside gene matches: 6. CDR3 coding DNA: TGTGCCAGCAGCACAGTGGGACTAGCGGACACAGATACGCAGTATTTT. This codes for CASSTVGLADTDTQYF.

The V gene is TRBV4-3, the J gene TRBJ2-7, with TRBD1 identical over 7 bases. V dropped 1 base and J dropped 2; count of bases not matched to a gene: 11. The length of the CDR3 is 17 residues. Per the germline V gene, CDR1 is LGHNA and CDR2 is YSLEER. In nucleotides, the CDR3 is TGCGCCAGCAGCCAAGCTCGGGACAGATATGGTCCCTACGAGCAGTACTTC. This translates into CASSQARDRYGPYEQYF.

The V call is TRBV27, the J call TRBJ2-7, with D possibly TRBD1 on 5 matching bases. The germline V and J ends were trimmed by 2 bases and 4 bases, with 12 bases remaining between them. Germline V CDR1 and CDR2: MNHEY, SMNVEV (reference sequence). The CDR3 is 14 amino acids. The CDR3 nucleotides read TGTGCCAGCAGTTTAAAGTGGACAAGTTACGAGCAGTACTTC. Translated: CASSLKWTSYEQYF.

This chain links TRBV18 with TRBJ2-3; perhaps TRBD2 as D (5 bases). CDR1 KGHSH and CDR2 LQKENI come from the germline V gene. The ends were cut back, 5 bases at V and 3 bases at J, with 12 bases in the middle. The CDR3 has 14 residues. The CDR3 loop reads CASSATGETDTQYF. CDR3 nucleotides: TGTGCCAGCTCAGCGACCGGGGAGACAGATACGCAGTATTTT.

The V and J genes are TRBV7-7 and TRBJ2-1; a possible D gene is TRBD1 (6 bases). Germline loops: CDR1 SSHAT, CDR2 FNYEAQ (reference sequence). The CDR3 extends over 15 amino acids. Trimming left V 6 bases short and J 7 bases short, with 19 bases between. CDR3 DNA: TGTGCCAGCAGTTCCGGACCCAACAGGGCGAATGAGCAGTTCTTC. Amino acid sequence: CASSSGPNRANEQFF.

V and J are TRBV28 and TRBJ2-7; 8 bases map to TRBD1. J was trimmed by 3 bases and V by 4 bases; bases with no gene match: 5. The CDR3 has 14 residues. Germline lookup yields CDR1 MDHEN and CDR2 SYDVKM. DNA of the CDR3: TGTGCCAGCAGTTCATCCGACAGGGGCTACGAGCAGTACTTC. Protein product: CASSSSDRGYEQYF.

The CDR3 region is CASSASGANTGELFF. In nucleotides, the CDR3 is TGCGCCAGCAGCGCGAGCGGCGCGAACACCGGGGAGCTGTTTTTT. This chain connects TRBV5-1 to TRBJ2-2, with D possibly being TRBD2 (5 bases). Trimming stripped 4 bases from V and 0 bases from J, with 10 bases between. Germline assignment: CDR1 SGHRS and CDR2 YFSETQ. This CDR3 is 15 amino acids long.

The chain carries TRBV2 and TRBJ2-1; D is uncertain. V was pared by 1 base and J by 9 bases, with 7 bases between. This CDR3 has 12 amino acids. The germline V gene encodes CDR1 SNHLY and CDR2 FYNNEI. CDR3 coding DNA: TGTGCCAGCAGTGAAGGCGGTACTGAGCAGTTCTTC. Translated: CASSEGGTEQFF. Supplemented by reference TRBV2 and TRBJ2-1, the full variable domain reads EPEVTQTPSHQVTQMGQEVILRCVPISNHLYFYWYRQILGQKVEFLVSFYNNEISEKSEIFDDQFSVERPDGSNFTLKIRSTKLEDSAMYFCASSEGGTEQFFGPGTRLTVL.

The chain carries TRBV5-1 and TRBJ1-5, with D uncertain. Germline V gene data show CDR1 as SGHRS and CDR2 as YFSETQ. The CDR3 has 14 residues. V was pared by 2 bases and J by 5 bases, with 11 bases between. CDR3 sequence (DNA): TGCGCCAGCAGCTTCGGGAGTGGGGATCAGCCCCAGCATTTT. This encodes CASSFGSGDQPQHF.

This clone showed up just once. The chain uses TRBV7-2 and TRBJ2-7; the match to TRBD2 covers 10 bases. This CDR3 contains 15 residues. From germline, CDR1 is SGHTA and CDR2 FQGNSA. V dropped 5 bases and J dropped 3; count of bases not matched to a gene: 7. In DNA, the CDR3 is TGTGCCAGCAGCCCGGGACTAGCGAACGTCTACGAGCAGTACTTC. This translates into CASSPGLANVYEQYF.

The genes are TRBV6-5 and TRBJ2-3; D gene uncertain. The CDR3 contains 16 residues. Germline assignment: CDR1 MNHEY and CDR2 SVGAGI. V was cut by 2 bases and J by 0 bases, with 12 bases left in between. CDR3 region: CASSYEPGFSTDTQYF. As DNA, the CDR3 is TGTGCCAGCAGTTACGAACCGGGTTTTAGCACAGATACGCAGTATTTT.

The genes are TRBV4-3 and TRBJ1-2, with 9 bases that match TRBD1. Germline loops: CDR1 LGHNA, CDR2 YSLEER. Trimming at V came to 1 base and at J to 4 bases, leaving 4 bases not matched to a gene. The CDR3 totals 15 residues. The CDR3, as DNA: TGCGCCAGCAGCCAAGTGGGACAGGGCATCTATGGCTACACCTTC. It encodes CASSQVGQGIYGYTF.

The V and J genes are TRBV30 and TRBJ2-5, with D perhaps matching TRBD1 (5 bases). The CDR3 contains 13 residues. Germline lookup yields CDR1 GTSNPN and CDR2 SVGIG (reference sequence). Trimming took 4 bases from V and 2 from J, leaving 11 bases between them. The CDR3 region has the DNA TGTGCCTGGAAAGACAGTTATCAAGAGACCCAGTACTTC. Translation: CAWKDSYQETQYF. Drawing the rest from reference TRBV30 and TRBJ2-5, the complete variable domain is SQTIHQWPATLVQPVGSPLSLECTVEGTSNPNLYWYRQAAGRGLQLLFYSVGIGQISSEVPQNLSASRPQDRQFILSSKKLLLSDSGFYLCAWKDSYQETQYFGPGTRLLVL.

The genes are TRBV5-1 and TRBJ2-3; 10 positions match TRBD2. Germline CDR1 SGHRS, CDR2 YFSETQ. The CDR3 loop spans 16 amino acids. J lost 2 bases, V lost 4 bases, and 7 bases had no gene match. The CDR3 DNA is TGCGCCAGCAGCCCGAGGACTAGCGGAAACACAGATACGCAGTATTTT. It codes for CASSPRTSGNTDTQYF.

The V gene is TRBV7-8, the J gene TRBJ2-5; TRBD1 is a possible D gene (7 bases). This CDR3 region has 16 residues. Germline CDR1 and CDR2: SGHVS and FQNEAQ. Trimming cost V 5 bases and J 7 bases, with 23 bases left between them. The CDR3 protein is CASSTPGSLAGGTQYF. The CDR3 coding sequence is TGTGCCAGCAGCACCCCCGGGAGCCTAGCAGGGGGGACCCAGTACTTC.

The V gene is TRBV30, the J gene TRBJ1-1; 7 nucleotides line up with TRBD1. Germline CDR1 is GTSNPN and CDR2 is SVGIG (reference sequence). The CDR3 loop spans 12 amino acids. The J segment lost 9 bases and the V segment lost 2 bases, leaving 6 bases of the junction unmatched. CDR3 in amino acids: CAWSPRGGKAFF. The CDR3 nucleotides are TGTGCCTGGAGTCCTCGAGGGGGCAAAGCTTTCTTT.

The sample holds one count of this clone. This chain joins TRBV6-2 or TRBV6-3 and TRBJ1-1, with D uncertain. There are 16 residues in the CDR3. CDR1 is MNHEY and CDR2 is SVGEGT in the germline V gene. The ends were cut back, 2 bases at V and 0 bases at J, with 13 bases in the middle. CDR3 nucleotides: TGTGCCAGCAGTTACGGCGGACTTCGCATGAACACTGAAGCTTTCTTT. Translated: CASSYGGLRMNTEAFF.

V usage is TRBV2 and J usage is TRBJ2-5, with 7 bases aligning to TRBD1. From germline, CDR1 is SNHLY and CDR2 FYNNEI. V shed 5 bases and J 3 bases; nucleotides not matched to a gene: 3. The CDR3 has 13 amino acids. CDR3 loop: CASSPDREETQYF. CDR3 sequence (DNA): TGTGCCAGCAGTCCCGACAGGGAAGAGACCCAGTACTTC.

The chain carries TRBV7-2 and TRBJ2-7; 10 nucleotides line up with TRBD2. Trimming took 5 bases from V and 1 from J; bases not matched to a gene: 5. Germline loops: CDR1 SGHTA, CDR2 FQGNSA. The CDR3 is 15 amino acids. The CDR3 region is CASSRGLAESYEQYF. The CDR3 DNA sequence: TGTGCCAGCAGCCGTGGACTAGCGGAGTCCTACGAGCAGTACTTC.

The chain joins TRBV19 to TRBJ2-4; a weak D match, TRBD1 (5 bases). Deletions cut 5 bases from V and 8 bases from J, with 22 bases between. This CDR3 has 16 residues. Germline V gene data show CDR1 as LNHDA and CDR2 as SQIVND (reference sequence). CDR3 in amino acids: CASSLQGSLAGDIQYF. In DNA form, the CDR3 reads TGTGCCAGTAGTCTCCAGGGATCATTAGCTGGAGACATTCAGTACTTC. The full variable domain, in which reference TRBV19 and TRBJ2-4 provide the parts outside the CDR3, is DGGITQSPKYLFRKEGQNVTLSCEQNLNHDAMYWYRQDPGQGLRLIYYSQIVNDFQKGDIAEGYSVSREKKESFPLTVTSAQKNPTAFYLCASSLQGSLAGDIQYFGAGTRLSVL.

The rearrangement links TRBV27 to TRBJ2-7, with 9 bases aligning to TRBD1. Per germline, CDR1 MNHEY and CDR2 SMNVEV (reference sequence). With 6 bases clipped from V and 4 bases from J, the junction kept 7 bases outside the gene matches. The CDR3 contains 14 residues. The DNA for the CDR3 is TGTGCCAGCAGACGTCCGGGACAGGGATACGAGCAGTACTTC. It codes for CASRRPGQGYEQYF.